This passage covers 29 T cell receptor beta chains from one sample sequenced in a study. The protocol was immunoSEQ multiplex PCR, while the TCRdb copy is restricted to in-frame clones and leaves out a portion. The sample holds under 55,000 clones; approximately 93% are singletons and the top ten take around a tenth. The sequenced material came from PBMCs. These receptors were obtained from a man aged 35 to 55 with rheumatoid arthritis.

V and J are TRBV7-8 and TRBJ2-7; TRBD2 might be the D (5 bases). The length of the CDR3 is 15 residues. CDR1 is SGHVS and CDR2 is FQNEAQ in the germline V gene. V was shortened by 4 bases and J by 0 bases, with 13 bases between the two germline ends. CDR3 loop: CASSSYGVVSYEQYF. As DNA, the CDR3 is TGTGCCAGCAGCTCATACGGGGTCGTCTCCTACGAGCAGTACTTC. Looking up the rest from reference TRBV7-8 and TRBJ2-7 gives the full variable domain: GAGVSQSPRYKVAKRGQDVALRCDPISGHVSLFWYQQALGQGPEFLTYFQNEAQLDKSGLPSDRFFAERPEGSVSTLKIQRTQQEDSAVYLCASSSYGVVSYEQYFGPGTRLTVT.

This chain joins TRBV2 and TRBJ1-2; D is undetermined. Trimming took 3 bases from V and 2 from J, leaving 7 bases between them. The germline gives CDR1 SNHLY, CDR2 FYNNEI. The CDR3 loop spans 13 amino acids. CDR3 protein: CASSDTGNYGYTF. The CDR3 nucleotides are TGTGCCAGCAGTGACACGGGCAACTATGGCTACACCTTC.

V usage is TRBV7-9 and J usage is TRBJ2-3; D is undetermined. The CDR3 has 13 residues. Between the trimmed V and J ends, which lost 0 bases and 6 bases, there was a span of 7 bases. Germline V gene lookup returns CDR1 SEHNR and CDR2 FQNEAQ (reference sequence). The CDR3 here is CASSLAGPDTQYF. The CDR3, as DNA: TGTGCCAGCAGCTTAGCAGGACCGGATACGCAGTATTTT.

The chain has TRBV6-5 and TRBJ1-2; D is uncertain. This CDR3 is 15 amino acids long. The V end lost 5 bases, the J end lost 0 bases, and 13 bases lay between the germline ends. The germline gives CDR1 MNHEY, CDR2 SVGAGI. The chain's CDR3 is CASSPRRVSNYGYTF. CDR3 DNA sequence: TGTGCCAGCAGTCCCCGTCGGGTTTCTAACTATGGCTACACCTTC.

The chain carries TRBV6-5 and TRBJ1-4, with D maybe TRBD1 (6 bases). V lost 5 bases and J lost 3, with 10 bases in between. Germline V gene lookup returns CDR1 MNHEY and CDR2 SVGAGI. There are 14 residues in the CDR3. CDR3 in amino acids: CASSLGGSNEKLFF. The CDR3 DNA reads as TGTGCCAGCAGTCTAGGGGGGTCTAATGAAAAACTGTTTTTT.

The chain is built from TRBV6-5 and TRBJ1-2; no firm D call. This CDR3 comprises 14 residues. The V and J ends lost 6 bases and 8 bases respectively, with 19 bases between them. Germline V lookup: CDR1 MNHEY, CDR2 SVGAGI. CDR3 sequence (DNA): TGTGCCAGCAGGGAGCGTGAGGGATCGCTCGGCTACACCTTC. Translating it yields CASREREGSLGYTF.

The CDR3 nucleotides read TGTGCCAGCAGGGAGGGACGGCCTAGCACAGATACGCAGTATTTT. This encodes CASREGRPSTDTQYF. The V gene is TRBV6-5, the J gene TRBJ2-3; tentatively, D is TRBD2 (6 bases). With 6 bases removed from V and 0 bases from J, the gap between germline ends came to 13 bases. The CDR3 spans 15 residues. CDR1 MNHEY and CDR2 SVGAGI come from the germline V gene.

The CDR3 sequence is CASSGQGFSYEQYF. The CDR3 DNA sequence: TGTGCCAGCAGCGGACAAGGCTTCTCCTACGAGCAGTACTTC. V usage is TRBV7-2 and J usage is TRBJ2-7; a weak D match, TRBD1 (5 bases). Trimming took off 5 bases at V and 0 bases at J, with 11 bases between the two ends. This CDR3 region has 14 residues. CDR1 is SGHTA, CDR2 FQGNSA, per germline. Full variable domain (missing parts from reference TRBV7-2 and TRBJ2-7): GAGVSQSPSNKVTEKGKDVELRCDPISGHTALYWYRQSLGQGLEFLIYFQGNSAPDKSGLPSDRFSAERTGGSVSTLTIQRTQQEDSAVYLCASSGQGFSYEQYFGPGTRLTVT.

The chain joins TRBV27 to TRBJ2-2, with D possibly TRBD2 on 6 matching bases. Germline assignment: CDR1 MNHEY and CDR2 SMNVEV (reference sequence). Trimming pared 5 bases from V and 6 bases from J, leaving 13 bases between. The CDR3 loop spans 14 amino acids. This CDR3 is CASSAGVAAGELFF. The CDR3 DNA is TGTGCCAGCAGTGCCGGTGTAGCGGCCGGGGAGCTGTTTTTT.

The chain uses TRBV30 and TRBJ2-7; D uncertain. The V end lost 2 bases, the J end lost 3 bases, and 17 bases lay between the germline ends. Germline V gene data show CDR1 as GTSNPN and CDR2 as SVGIG (reference sequence). This CDR3 is built from 15 residues. The CDR3 coding sequence is TGTGCCTGGAGTTTAGGGCGTTTGAACCTCTACGAGCAGTACTTC. The encoded protein is CAWSLGRLNLYEQYF.

This chain joins TRBV30 and TRBJ1-5; D is unresolved. The germline V gene encodes CDR1 GTSNPN and CDR2 SVGIG (reference sequence). The CDR3 spans 15 residues. Trimming stripped 0 bases from V and 2 bases from J, with 11 bases between. The CDR3 is CAWSVSGIGNQPQHF. The CDR3 DNA follows: TGTGCCTGGAGTGTGTCGGGGATAGGCAATCAGCCCCAGCATTTT.

This clone was found once. This chain connects TRBV7-3 to TRBJ2-7; TRBD1 is a possible D gene (5 bases). The CDR3 consists of 14 residues. The V end lost 5 bases, the J end lost 4 bases, and 15 bases lay between the germline ends. Germline loops: CDR1 SGHTA, CDR2 FQGTGA. The DNA of the CDR3 is TGTGCCAGCAGCCACGCAGGGAACTTATACGAGCAGTACTTC. This gives the protein CASSHAGNLYEQYF. The full variable domain, rest sourced from reference TRBV7-3 and TRBJ2-7, is GAGVSQTPSNKVTEKGKYVELRCDPISGHTALYWYRQSLGQGPEFLIYFQGTGAADDSGLPNDRFFAVRPEGSVSTLKIQRTERGDSAVYLCASSHAGNLYEQYFGPGTRLTVT.

This chain links TRBV7-3 with TRBJ2-1; D remains unclear. CDR1 is SGHTA, CDR2 FQGTGA, per germline. The CDR3 spans 13 residues. The germline V and J ends were trimmed by 5 bases and 8 bases, with 13 bases remaining between them. Written as DNA, the CDR3 is TGTGCCAGCAGCAAGACAACTACCCATGAGCAGTTCTTC. Its translation is CASSKTTTHEQFF.

In this sample, this clone turned up once. This rearrangement joins TRBV7-2 to TRBJ1-1; no reliable D call. Trimming shortened V by 0 bases and J by 1 base, and 12 bases separated the two germline ends. Germline CDR1 and CDR2: SGHTA and FQGNSA. The CDR3 runs to 16 residues. The CDR3 is CASSLARPRGNTEAFF. Here the CDR3 DNA reads TGTGCCAGCAGCTTAGCGCGTCCCCGGGGGAACACTGAAGCTTTCTTT.

The rearrangement joins TRBV19 to TRBJ1-2; D is undetermined. From germline, CDR1 is LNHDA and CDR2 SQIVND (reference sequence). Trimming cost V 5 bases and J 3 bases, with 10 bases left between them. The CDR3 is made up of 13 amino acids. CDR3 sequence: CASSPAVDYGYTF. In DNA form, the CDR3 reads TGTGCCAGTAGTCCAGCAGTCGACTATGGCTACACCTTC.

V usage is TRBV5-6 and J usage is TRBJ1-1, with D unclear. V dropped 3 bases and J dropped 2 bases, with 17 bases sitting between them. Germline V gives CDR1 SGHDT, CDR2 YYEEEE. This CDR3 spans 16 amino acids. CDR3 amino acids: CASSSRWRQLNTEAFF. CDR3 nucleotide sequence: TGTGCCAGCAGCTCCCGGTGGAGGCAGCTTAACACTGAAGCTTTCTTT.

The CDR3 DNA reads TGTGCCAGTGGGACAGTAGTAGCCAAAAACATTCAGTACTTC. Amino acid sequence: CASGTVVAKNIQYF. The chain is built from TRBV19 and TRBJ2-4, with 7 bases that match TRBD1. J lost 0 bases, V lost 8 bases, and 4 bases had no gene match. Germline V lookup: CDR1 LNHDA, CDR2 SQIVND (reference sequence). This CDR3 comprises 14 residues.

V and J are TRBV19 and TRBJ2-2; TRBD1 agrees at 7 bases. The V and J ends lost 5 bases and 2 bases, in that order; junction bases with no gene match: 8. The CDR3 spans 16 residues. Per the germline V gene, CDR1 is LNHDA and CDR2 is SQIVND (reference sequence). In DNA form, the CDR3 reads TGTGCCAGTAGTGTCAAAGGACAGGTTAACACCGGGGAGCTGTTTTTT. It codes for CASSVKGQVNTGELFF.

This rearrangement joins TRBV6-5 to TRBJ1-5; D might be TRBD1 (5 bases). Trimming stripped 2 bases from V and 4 bases from J, with 9 bases between. CDR1 and CDR2 (germline): MNHEY, SVGAGI. The length of the CDR3 is 14 residues. The CDR3 loop reads CASSYGGGNQPQHF. CDR3 nucleotides: TGTGCCAGCAGTTACGGGGGGGGGAATCAGCCCCAGCATTTT.

This clone was counted once. The chain employs TRBV28 and TRBJ2-7; D gene ambiguous. Trimming cost V 8 bases and J 3 bases, with 17 bases left between them. The germline CDR1 and CDR2 sequences are MDHEN and SYDVKM. This CDR3 has 14 amino acids. CDR3 coding DNA: TGTGCCAGCGGCATCCCTGGACGACTCTACGAGCAGTACTTC. Its translation: CASGIPGRLYEQYF.

This clone was recorded only once. The chain carries TRBV5-4 and TRBJ2-5; D is ambiguous. Germline-derived CDR1 and CDR2 are SGHNT and YYREEE (reference sequence). This CDR3 region has 13 residues. V was shortened by 3 bases and J by 5 bases, with 11 bases between the two germline ends. The CDR3 nucleotides read TGTGCCAGCAGCTCCGTTGGTTGGGAGACCCAGTACTTC. This encodes CASSSVGWETQYF.

This chain joins TRBV24-1 and TRBJ2-2, with D uncertain. The V end was cut by 7 bases, the J end by 2 bases, with 10 bases between. The germline gives CDR1 KGHDR, CDR2 SFDVKD. The CDR3 has 14 residues. As DNA, the CDR3 is TGTGCCACCAGCCGATTATCTAACACCGGGGAGCTGTTTTTT. Residues: CATSRLSNTGELFF.

This chain connects TRBV28 to TRBJ2-7; 7 positions match TRBD1. Germline CDR1 is MDHEN and CDR2 is SYDVKM. The CDR3 is 14 residues long. Trimming removed 6 bases from V and 2 bases from J; junction bases left unmatched: 7. The CDR3: CASRAQGVTYEQYF. CDR3 in DNA: TGTGCCAGCAGGGCCCAGGGGGTCACCTACGAGCAGTACTTC.

This clone occurred a few times. V is TRBV14 and J is TRBJ2-7, with D tentatively TRBD1 (6 bases). The CDR3 has 13 amino acids. V was trimmed by 1 base and J by 13 bases, leaving 17 bases between them. Germline loops: CDR1 SGHDN, CDR2 FVKESK. The CDR3 loop reads CASSQVIRQAKYF. The CDR3 region has the DNA TGTGCCAGCAGCCAAGTTATAAGACAGGCAAAATACTTC. The whole variable domain, remainder taken from reference TRBV14 and TRBJ2-7, is EAGVTQFPSHSVIEKGQTVTLRCDPISGHDNLYWYRRVMGKEIKFLLHFVKESKQDESGMPNNRFLAERTGGTYSTLKVQPAELEDSGVYFCASSQVIRQAKYFGPGTRLTVT.

The rearrangement joins TRBV7-9 to TRBJ1-5; 9 bases are shared with TRBD1. The J segment lost 2 bases and the V segment lost 5 bases, leaving 4 bases of the junction unmatched. There are 15 residues in the CDR3. Germline values: CDR1 SEHNR, CDR2 FQNEAQ (reference sequence). The CDR3 bases are TGTGCCAGCAGCGCGGGACAGGGAGGCAATCAGCCCCAGCATTTT. It is translated as CASSAGQGGNQPQHF.

V is TRBV4-2 and J is TRBJ2-1; D is unclear. Germline CDR1 reads LGHNA; CDR2 reads YNFKEQ. The CDR3 is 14 residues long. Deletions cut 1 base from V and 4 bases from J, with 8 bases between. CDR3: CASSQGGLYNEQFF. DNA of the CDR3: TGTGCCAGCAGCCAAGGCGGTCTTTACAATGAGCAGTTCTTC.

The rearrangement links TRBV6-4 to TRBJ2-3; tentatively, D is TRBD2 (5 bases). V was clipped by 0 bases and J by 2 bases, with 9 bases between them. This CDR3 has 15 amino acids. Germline V gene sequence: CDR1 MRHNA, CDR2 SNTAGT. The CDR3 DNA is TGTGCCAGCAGTGACTCCGGGATCCACACAGATACGCAGTATTTT. Its translation: CASSDSGIHTDTQYF.

The V call is TRBV7-2, the J call TRBJ1-4; the match to TRBD1 covers 8 bases. CDR3 length: 14 amino acids. J gave up 6 bases and V 4 bases, and 4 bases lay outside the gene matches. The germline V gene encodes CDR1 SGHTA and CDR2 FQGNSA. The CDR3 nucleotides read TGTGCCAGCAGCTCTCAGACAGGGGATGAAAAACTGTTTTTT. Protein sequence: CASSSQTGDEKLFF.

This chain connects TRBV18 to TRBJ1-5; the D gene is possibly TRBD1 (6 bases). The V and J ends lost 2 bases and 2 bases respectively, with 19 bases between them. Germline V gene data show CDR1 as KGHSH and CDR2 as LQKENI. This CDR3 has 18 amino acids. The DNA of the CDR3 is TGTGCCAGCTCACCAAATCGACAGGACGATCCCCGCAATCAGCCCCAGCATTTT. Residues: CASSPNRQDDPRNQPQHF.